These 32 T cell receptor beta chains were sequenced from one sample in a study of Graves' ophthalmopathy and Graves' hyperthyroidism. Amplifying from RNA transcripts, the study obtained TCR beta CDR3 regions. The authors performed first-round RT-PCR with HTBI primers and then a second-round multiplex PCR. TCRdb passed the multiplex PCR reads through MiXCR, listing each CDR3 protein once. In the table there are roughly 170,000 distinct CDR3 sequences, 35% to 45% of which are singletons. The sequenced sample consisted of peripheral blood. The receptors shown here come from a man aged 25-45 years with Graves' ophthalmopathy.

This clonotype has ten or more counts. The chain employs TRBV7-2 and TRBJ2-5, with 7 bases identical to TRBD1. CDR1 SGHTA and CDR2 FQGNSA come from the germline V gene. V was pared by 6 bases and J by 4 bases, with 11 bases of the junction left unmatched. The CDR3 is made up of 15 amino acids. The DNA for the CDR3 is TGTGCCAGCAGACTTCGAGGGGGCGCAGTAGAGACCCAGTACTTC. As protein: CASRLRGGAVETQYF.

At least ten counts were recorded for this clonotype. This chain connects TRBV6-2 or TRBV6-3 to TRBJ1-2, with 7 bases matching TRBD1. CDR3 size: 19 residues. Germline V gene data show CDR1 as MNHEY and CDR2 as SVGEGT. V lost 5 bases, J lost 1 base, and 19 bases stayed unmatched. The CDR3 sequence is CASSPTFDRAVWVNYGYTF. In DNA, the CDR3 is TGTGCCAGCAGTCCAACGTTTGACAGGGCGGTATGGGTTAACTATGGCTACACCTTC.

Many counts were recorded for this clonotype. The rearrangement uses TRBV30 and TRBJ1-2; D not certain. The germline V and J ends were trimmed by 4 bases and 0 bases, with 12 bases remaining between them. The CDR3 sequence is 14 residues long. The germline CDR1 and CDR2 sequences are GTSNPN and SVGIG (reference sequence). The CDR3 sequence: CAWNYDTPNYGYTF. The CDR3 DNA is TGTGCCTGGAATTATGACACCCCTAACTATGGCTACACCTTC.

The genes are TRBV6-5 and TRBJ1-1, with a weak D call TRBD1 (6 bases). Per germline, CDR1 MNHEY and CDR2 SVGAGI. The CDR3 extends over 12 amino acids. Trimming pared 6 bases from V and 8 bases from J, leaving 13 bases between. The CDR3 region is CASSLQGLEAFF. DNA for the CDR3: TGTGCCAGCAGCTTACAGGGACTGGAAGCTTTCTTT.

This chain joins TRBV2 and TRBJ1-5; D might be TRBD1 (6 bases). From germline, CDR1 is SNHLY and CDR2 FYNNEI. The CDR3 is 15 residues long. Trimming removed 4 bases from V and 1 base from J, with 11 bases in between. The chain's CDR3 is CASSVRGISNQPQHF. The CDR3 coding sequence is TGTGCCAGCAGTGTGAGGGGGATCAGCAATCAGCCCCAGCATTTT.

This clonotype has a count of ten or more. The chain employs TRBV4-3 and TRBJ1-1, with no clear D. The CDR3 contains 13 residues. Trimming took off 0 bases at V and 1 base at J, with 3 bases between the two ends. CDR1 is LGHNA, CDR2 YSLEER, per germline. As DNA, the CDR3 is TGCGCCAGCAGCCAAGACAAGAACACTGAAGCTTTCTTT. It specifies CASSQDKNTEAFF.

This clonotype occurred many times. The chain is built from TRBV10-3 and TRBJ2-5; 7 bases line up with TRBD1. The V gene's germline CDR1 is ENHRY and CDR2 SYGVKD. This CDR3 has 18 amino acids. Trimming removed 4 bases from V and 3 bases from J; junction bases left unmatched: 17. CDR3 sequence (DNA): TGTGCCATCAGTGGAGGGGACGCCTCCCCAGGGGGAGAAGAGACCCAGTACTTC. Protein: CAISGGDASPGGEETQYF.

This clonotype has ten or more counts. V gene TRBV29-1 combines with J gene TRBJ2-7; D gene uncertain. The CDR3 is 12 residues long. CDR1 and CDR2 (germline): SQVTM, ANQGSEA. V was shortened by 5 bases and J by 3 bases, with 11 bases between the two germline ends. CDR3 nucleotide sequence: TGCAGCGTTAACTACGTCGGCTACGAGCAGTACTTC. Translating it yields CSVNYVGYEQYF.

This clonotype was seen many times. This chain uses TRBV6-1 with TRBJ1-1; D may be TRBD1 (5 bases). This CDR3 comprises 13 residues. V lost 0 bases, J lost 4 bases, and 6 bases lay in between. The germline V gene encodes CDR1 MNHNS and CDR2 SASEGT. CDR3 sequence (DNA): TGTGCCAGCAGTGAAGCGGGGGTCACTGAAGCTTTCTTT. Its translation is CASSEAGVTEAFF.

This clonotype occurred many times. This chain uses TRBV30 with TRBJ1-2; 8 bases are a match to TRBD1. V gave up 6 bases and J gave up 6 bases; unmatched junction bases: 12. The germline V gene encodes CDR1 GTSNPN and CDR2 SVGIG (reference sequence). The length of the CDR3 is 14 residues. The CDR3 loop is CACQSTTGDHGYTF. CDR3 sequence (DNA): TGTGCCTGCCAATCGACGACAGGGGATCATGGCTACACCTTC.

V is TRBV20-1 and J is TRBJ1-1; no clear D gene. CDR3 length equals 11 residues. Deletions cut 4 bases from V and 6 bases from J, with 9 bases between. The V gene's germline CDR1 is DFQATT and CDR2 SNEGSKA (reference sequence). Here the CDR3 reads CSAKPGSEAFF. In DNA form, the CDR3 reads TGCAGTGCTAAGCCCGGGTCTGAAGCTTTCTTT.

The CDR3 sequence is CASRMISGRTGELFF. In DNA, the CDR3 is TGTGCCAGCAGAATGATTAGCGGGAGGACCGGGGAGCTGTTTTTT. This sequence joins TRBV11-2 and TRBJ2-2; TRBD2 matches at 10 bases. V lost 6 bases to trimming and J lost 5 bases; unmatched junction nucleotides: 6. The CDR3 extends over 15 amino acids. Looked up from germline, CDR1 is SGHAT and CDR2 is FQNNGV.

This clonotype appeared many times. The chain recombines TRBV7-3 with TRBJ1-6; no definite D call. The CDR3 sequence is 13 residues long. Germline V gives CDR1 SGHTA, CDR2 FQGTGA. V was trimmed by 1 base and J by 8 bases, leaving 6 bases between them. DNA for the CDR3: TGTGCCAGCAGCTTAAGATACGATTCACCCCTCCACTTT. Its translation is CASSLRYDSPLHF. Full variable domain (missing parts from reference TRBV7-3 and TRBJ1-6): GAGVSQTPSNKVTEKGKYVELRCDPISGHTALYWYRQSLGQGPEFLIYFQGTGAADDSGLPNDRFFAVRPEGSVSTLKIQRTERGDSAVYLCASSLRYDSPLHFGNGTRLTVT.

This clonotype has ten or more counts. The chain recombines TRBV5-1 with TRBJ1-1; maybe TRBD1 (6 bases). CDR1 SGHRS and CDR2 YFSETQ come from the germline V gene. CDR3 size: 14 residues. Trimming shortened V by 3 bases and J by 11 bases, and 20 bases separated the two germline ends. CDR3 in amino acids: CASSSRGRNAWAFF. As DNA, the CDR3 is TGCGCCAGCAGCTCGAGGGGGAGGAATGCATGGGCTTTCTTT. The variable domain in full, completed from reference TRBV5-1 and TRBJ1-1, reads KAGVTQTPRYLIKTRGQQVTLSCSPISGHRSVSWYQQTPGQGLQFLFEYFSETQRNKGNFPGRFSGRQFSNSRSEMNVSTLELGDSALYLCASSSRGRNAWAFFGQGTRLTVV.

This clonotype came up many times. V is TRBV6-2 or TRBV6-3 and J is TRBJ2-7; 8 bases match TRBD1. This CDR3 is 14 amino acids long. The V gene end was trimmed by 9 bases and the J gene end by 0 bases; junction bases not matched to a gene: 7. Germline CDR1 reads MNHEY; CDR2 reads SVGEGT. The CDR3 here is CASTTGELSYEQYF. The CDR3 nucleotides are TGTGCCAGTACGACAGGGGAGCTCTCCTACGAGCAGTACTTC.

This clonotype was observed at least ten times. The rearrangement uses TRBV29-1 and TRBJ2-7; no firm D call. The ends were cut back, 2 bases at V and 2 bases at J, with 7 bases in the middle. The CDR3 sequence is 12 residues long. CDR1 is SQVTM, CDR2 ANQGSEA, per germline. The CDR3 here is CSVESLAYEQYF. In nucleotides, the CDR3 is TGCAGCGTTGAATCGCTTGCCTACGAGCAGTACTTC.

The V gene is TRBV6-5, the J gene TRBJ1-1, with D uncertain. This CDR3 contains 12 residues. CDR1 is MNHEY and CDR2 is SVGAGI in the germline V gene. V shed 3 bases and J shed 8 bases, with 10 bases lying between them. The DNA of the CDR3 is TGTGCCAGCAGTTATCTGGACGGCGAAGCTTTCTTT. The encoded protein is CASSYLDGEAFF.

There are many counts of this clonotype. DNA for the CDR3: TGTGCCTGGTCGGGGGGAATTGGCAATCAGCCCCAGCATTTT. This sequence encodes CAWSGGIGNQPQHF. The chain combines TRBV30 with TRBJ1-5, with D possibly matching TRBD1 (5 bases). The length of the CDR3 is 14 residues. Trimming took 5 bases from V and 2 from J, leaving 13 bases between them. The germline gives CDR1 GTSNPN, CDR2 SVGIG (reference sequence).

CDR3 residues: CASSSPPGQGTEAFF. The CDR3 coding sequence is TGCGCCAGCAGCTCTCCCCCAGGGCAAGGGACTGAAGCTTTCTTT. The chain carries TRBV5-1 and TRBJ1-1; TRBD1 is a possible D gene (5 bases). With 3 bases removed from V and 5 bases from J, the gap between germline ends came to 17 bases. From germline, CDR1 is SGHRS and CDR2 YFSETQ. There are 15 residues in the CDR3.

This clonotype was observed at least ten times. The rearrangement uses TRBV19 and TRBJ1-2; 12 bases match TRBD1. The V gene's germline CDR1 is LNHDA and CDR2 SQIVND (reference sequence). The V gene end was trimmed by 5 bases and the J gene end by 7 bases; junction bases not matched to a gene: 11. The CDR3 runs to 16 residues. CDR3 bases: TGTGCCAGTAGTGGAATCCCGGGACAGGGGGCGAGTGGCTACACCTTC. Translated, it gives CASSGIPGQGASGYTF.

There are a few counts of this clonotype. The chain links TRBV7-2 to TRBJ2-7; D possibly corresponds to TRBD2 (6 bases). V was cut by 5 bases and J by 0 bases, with 17 bases left in between. The CDR3 has 16 amino acids. The germline V gene has CDR1 SGHTA and CDR2 FQGNSA. Written as DNA, the CDR3 is TGTGCCAGCAGCACCGCGGTAGCGGTTAGCTCCTACGAGCAGTACTTC. It encodes CASSTAVAVSSYEQYF.

This clonotype was seen many times. The CDR3 coding sequence is TGTGCCAGCAGCCCTCTCACAGGGCGCATGAACACTGAAGCTTTCTTT. It codes for CASSPLTGRMNTEAFF. This sequence joins TRBV27 and TRBJ1-1, with D perhaps TRBD1 (6 bases). Trimming removed 6 bases from V and 0 bases from J, with 17 bases in between. Germline values: CDR1 MNHEY, CDR2 SMNVEV (reference sequence). This CDR3 is 16 amino acids long.

This clonotype has only a few counts. This rearrangement joins TRBV6-1 to TRBJ2-4; TRBD1 matches 8 bases. The CDR3 spans 14 residues. Unmatched junction bases numbered 5, after V lost 4 bases and J lost 6 bases. Germline CDR1 and CDR2: MNHNS and SASEGT. The CDR3: CASSADRGANIQYF. As DNA, the CDR3 is TGTGCCAGCAGTGCCGACAGGGGAGCAAACATTCAGTACTTC.

Ten or more counts support this clonotype. V gene TRBV30 combines with J gene TRBJ2-7; tentative D call: TRBD2 (5 bases). Trimming took off 1 base at V and 5 bases at J, with 12 bases between the two ends. The CDR3 length is 13 residues. Per germline, CDR1 GTSNPN and CDR2 SVGIG (reference sequence). The CDR3 DNA sequence: TGTGCCTGGAGTGCCAGGACTCTCAACGAGCAGTACTTC. This sequence encodes CAWSARTLNEQYF.

The rearrangement uses TRBV19 and TRBJ1-1; TRBD1 aligns across 9 bases. The CDR3 spans 14 residues. Germline V gene lookup returns CDR1 LNHDA and CDR2 SQIVND (reference sequence). The V and J ends lost 6 bases and 2 bases, in that order; junction bases with no gene match: 4. This CDR3 is CASRQQGANTEAFF. CDR3 nucleotides: TGTGCCAGTAGACAACAGGGGGCCAACACTGAAGCTTTCTTT.

This clonotype was seen at least ten times. A much bigger clone sits one base away, suggesting this may be a read error. The V gene is TRBV20-1, the J gene TRBJ1-2; 8 bases agree with TRBD1. Germline V gives CDR1 DFQATT, CDR2 SNEGSKA (reference sequence). V lost 5 bases, J lost 12 bases, and 5 bases stayed unmatched. CDR3 size: 10 residues. Here the CDR3 reads CSASGQGHTF. The CDR3 nucleotides read TGCAGTGCTTCTGGACAGGGCCACACCTTC.

At least ten counts were recorded for this clonotype. The rearrangement uses TRBV6-5 and TRBJ2-4; TRBD1 agrees at 8 bases. Germline CDR1 MNHEY, CDR2 SVGAGI. The V and J ends lost 1 base and 1 base, in that order; junction bases with no gene match: 3. CDR3 length equals 16 residues. The CDR3 DNA reads as TGTGCCAGCAGTTACTGGCAGGGGGCTGCCAAAAACATTCAGTACTTC. This sequence encodes CASSYWQGAAKNIQYF.

This clonotype was seen repeatedly, ten times or more. The rearrangement uses TRBV5-1 and TRBJ2-2; 8 bases agree with TRBD1. With V trimmed by 1 base and J by 4 bases, 3 bases remained unmatched. This CDR3 comprises 15 residues. Per the germline V gene, CDR1 is SGHRS and CDR2 is YFSETQ. In DNA, the CDR3 is TGCGCCAGCAGCTTGTTCACAGGGGGCACCGGGGAGCTGTTTTTT. Translated: CASSLFTGGTGELFF.

J is TRBJ2-7 and V is TRBV6-2 or TRBV6-3; D is perhaps TRBD2 (5 bases). V was trimmed by 7 bases and J by 4 bases, leaving 17 bases between them. Germline-derived CDR1 and CDR2 are MNHEY and SVGEGT. The CDR3 length is 14 residues. The chain's CDR3 is CASKEDGGGYEQYF. The CDR3 region has the DNA TGTGCCAGCAAAGAGGACGGCGGAGGTTACGAGCAGTACTTC.

This rearrangement joins TRBV12-3 or TRBV12-4 to TRBJ2-5; D is perhaps TRBD1 or TRBD2 (5 bases each). CDR3 length: 10 amino acids. Between the trimmed V and J ends, which lost 8 bases and 7 bases, there was a span of 8 bases. The CDR3 reads CASGGGTQYF. The CDR3 DNA reads as TGTGCCAGCGGTGGGGGGACCCAGTACTTC.

There are many counts of this clonotype. The chain joins TRBV6-4 to TRBJ2-2; 8 bases are shared with TRBD2. The CDR3 is 19 residues long. Per germline, CDR1 MRHNA and CDR2 SNTAGT. V was clipped by 5 bases and J by 1 base; unmatched bases: 15. The CDR3 region has the DNA TGTGCCAGCAGTCACCTACGGGGGGGGGCTCAGTTGAACACCGGGGAGCTGTTTTTT. Protein product: CASSHLRGGAQLNTGELFF.

This clonotype was seen repeatedly, ten times or more. V is TRBV6-5 and J is TRBJ2-7; no reliable D call. The CDR3 length is 16 residues. V gave up 0 bases and J gave up 2 bases, with 14 bases separating them. Germline CDR1 and CDR2: MNHEY and SVGAGI. The CDR3 spells CASSYSSRTYTYEQYF. CDR3 sequence (DNA): TGTGCCAGCAGTTACTCTAGCAGGACCTATACCTACGAGCAGTACTTC.